This T cell receptor (beta chain) was documented in a study of identical twins. General study points: Excess low generation probability was seen in twin-shared out-of-frame alpha sequences.

CDR3 length equals 15 residues. V was pared by 1 base and J by 4 bases, with 11 bases between. The germline CDR1 and CDR2 sequences are KGHSH and LQKENI. A word on this clonotype: No antigen is known for it.

Template switching added a universal primer site; cDNA carried unique molecular identifiers. MiXCR, run by TCRdb on the 5' RACE reads, gives a single entry per CDR3 protein. This table holds 1.5 million to 2 million distinct CDR3 sequences, about 32% found once. Every sampled donor was Caucasian and healthy. The sequence came from a newborn girl in good health. The source material was cord blood. The V and J genes are TRBV18 and TRBJ2-1; D remains unclear. CDR3 region: CASSPRTSDYNEQFF. In DNA, the CDR3 is TGTGCCAGCTCACCACGAACTTCGGATTACAATGAGCAGTTCTTC.